These 9 T cell receptor beta chains share one sample of origin, sequenced in a study of blood T cell repertoires in COVID-19. Profiling relied on immunoSEQ multiplex PCR, and the TCRdb table lists in-frame clones only, not all of them. The sample lists approximately 190,000 clones, around nine tenths occurring once. Sequencing used peripheral blood. Receptors originate from a middle-aged woman who had recovered from COVID-19.

This chain uses TRBV5-6 with TRBJ2-4, with 11 bases identical to TRBD2. The CDR3 contains 19 residues. V was pared by 4 bases and J by 0 bases, with 12 bases of the junction left unmatched. Germline V gene sequence: CDR1 SGHDT, CDR2 YYEEEE. The CDR3 DNA sequence: TGTGCCAGCAGCCCGCCCCCGCCGGGACTAGCGGAAGCCAAAAACATTCAGTACTTC. Protein product: CASSPPPPGLAEAKNIQYF.

The V and J genes are TRBV3-1 (or the pseudogene TRBV3-2) and TRBJ2-5; 10 bases line up with TRBD2. J was trimmed by 0 bases and V by 2 bases; bases with no gene match: 3. The CDR3 sequence is 16 residues long. Germline V gene data show CDR1 as LGHDT and CDR2 as YNNKEL (reference sequence). For the CDR3, the DNA is TGTGCCAGCAGCCAAAGCGGGAGGGGAAACCAAGAGACCCAGTACTTC. Protein sequence: CASSQSGRGNQETQYF.

The rearrangement uses TRBV7-2 and TRBJ2-1; 8 nucleotides agree with TRBD2. This CDR3 region has 15 residues. In germline, CDR1 is SGHTA, CDR2 FQGNSA. The ends lost 3 bases at V and 9 bases at J; junction bases unmatched: 10. The CDR3 DNA reads as TGTGCCAGCAGCTTCAAAACCGGGGGGGGTGGTGAGCAGTTCTTC. It encodes CASSFKTGGGGEQFF.

This clone has just a few counts. This sequence joins TRBV6-5 and TRBJ2-7, with 8 bases matching TRBD1. Germline CDR1 reads MNHEY; CDR2 reads SVGAGI. V gave up 6 bases and J gave up 1 base; unmatched junction bases: 5. The CDR3 spans 14 residues. CDR3 amino acids: CASRMDRDSYEQYF. The CDR3, as DNA: TGTGCCAGCAGGATGGACAGGGATTCCTACGAGCAGTACTTC.

The V and J genes are TRBV5-4 and TRBJ2-4; 9 bases fit TRBD1. V trimming: 4 bases; J trimming: 6 bases; junction bases outside the gene matches: 5. Germline V gene sequence: CDR1 SGHNT, CDR2 YYREEE (reference sequence). The CDR3 is 14 amino acids. CDR3 sequence: CASSGGGQGNIQYF. CDR3 coding DNA: TGTGCCAGCAGCGGGGGGGGACAGGGAAACATTCAGTACTTC.

This clone came up a few times. The rearrangement joins TRBV5-1 to TRBJ2-2; 9 bases match TRBD2. This CDR3 has 15 amino acids. Per the germline V gene, CDR1 is SGHRS and CDR2 is YFSETQ. The ends lost 3 bases at V and 6 bases at J; junction bases unmatched: 6. CDR3 amino acids: CASSYPREGPGELFF. For the CDR3, the DNA is TGCGCCAGCAGCTACCCGCGGGAGGGCCCCGGGGAGCTGTTTTTT.

V usage is TRBV27 and J usage is TRBJ1-2; TRBD1 agrees at 8 bases. J was trimmed by 4 bases and V by 3 bases; bases with no gene match: 4. Germline V gives CDR1 MNHEY, CDR2 SMNVEV (reference sequence). The CDR3 is 14 residues long. The CDR3 is CASSFVDRGYGYTF. The CDR3 DNA sequence: TGTGCCAGCAGTTTCGTCGACAGGGGCTATGGCTACACCTTC.

This clone was seen once. The genes are TRBV19 and TRBJ2-2; maybe TRBD1 (5 bases). The V end lost 4 bases, the J end lost 2 bases, and 11 bases lay between the germline ends. Germline CDR1 LNHDA, CDR2 SQIVND (reference sequence). The CDR3 has 15 residues. In DNA form, the CDR3 reads TGTGCCAGTAGTACAACGGACACTAACACCGGGGAGCTGTTTTTT. Translating gives CASSTTDTNTGELFF.

The chain carries TRBV6-2 or TRBV6-3 and TRBJ1-5; D may be TRBD1 (5 bases). The CDR3 contains 14 residues. CDR1 is MNHEY and CDR2 is SVGEGT in the germline V gene. The V gene lost 6 bases and the J gene lost 2 bases, with 11 bases spanning the gap. This chain's CDR3 is CASSVGGGNQPQHF. The DNA for the CDR3 is TGTGCCAGCAGCGTGGGGGGGGGCAATCAGCCCCAGCATTTT.